Each of the 8 T cell receptor beta chains below was sequenced from the same sample in a study of Ad26.COV2.S vaccination and SARS-CoV-2 variants. Treatment reported: about 20 received Ad26.COV2.S at low or high dose, single or two shots; roughly five received placebo; per-sample allocation not given. Repertoires come from day 63 after the first vaccine or placebo injection. The assay was immunoSEQ multiplex PCR, and TCRdb's table has in-frame clones only and misses some. Of under 250,000 clones listed, 87% are singletons. The material was peripheral blood, obtained in a trial of Ad26.COV2.S vaccine versus placebo. All receptors derive from a person aged 18-65 years who received the Ad26.COV2.S COVID-19 vaccine or a placebo.

The genes are TRBV10-3 and TRBJ2-2; TRBD1 matches 8 bases. V gave up 4 bases and J gave up 3 bases; unmatched junction bases: 4. The CDR3 sequence is 15 residues long. The germline CDR1 and CDR2 sequences are ENHRY and SYGVKD. This CDR3 is CAISASTGDTGELFF. CDR3 in DNA: TGTGCCATCAGTGCTTCGACAGGGGACACCGGGGAGCTGTTTTTT.

The V gene is TRBV12-3 or TRBV12-4, the J gene TRBJ2-5, with D unresolved. The V end was cut by 4 bases, the J end by 4 bases, with 7 bases between. This CDR3 spans 12 amino acids. CDR3 nucleotides: TGTGCCAGCAGTTCCCCAGCAGAGACCCAGTACTTC. Translating gives CASSSPAETQYF.

This chain connects TRBV19 to TRBJ1-2; tentative D call: TRBD1 (5 bases). The CDR3 extends over 15 amino acids. V was trimmed by 3 bases and J by 4 bases, leaving 15 bases between them. Germline CDR1 is LNHDA and CDR2 is SQIVND (reference sequence). The CDR3 loop is CASSIGGGLGYGYTF. In DNA, the CDR3 is TGTGCCAGTAGTATTGGTGGGGGACTCGGCTATGGCTACACCTTC.

This rearrangement joins TRBV18 to TRBJ2-4; D may correspond to TRBD1 or TRBD2 (5 bases each). Germline CDR1 and CDR2: KGHSH and LQKENI. CDR3 length: 13 amino acids. Trimming took off 2 bases at V and 8 bases at J, with 10 bases between the two ends. This CDR3 is CASSPTQDYIQYF. The CDR3 DNA sequence: TGTGCCAGCTCACCAACACAGGACTACATTCAGTACTTC. The whole variable domain, remainder taken from reference TRBV18 and TRBJ2-4, is NAGVMQNPRHLVRRRGQEARLRCSPMKGHSHVYWYRQLPEEGLKFMVYLQKENIIDESGMPKERFSAEFPKEGPSILRIQQVVRGDSAAYFCASSPTQDYIQYFGAGTRLSVL.

The CDR3 DNA reads TGTGCCAGCAGCAAAAGCGACCTGAGGGTGGGGACTGAAGCTTTCTTT. It specifies CASSKSDLRVGTEAFF. The chain recombines TRBV7-3 with TRBJ1-1; no clear D. Per germline, CDR1 SGHTA and CDR2 FQGTGA. With 5 bases removed from V and 5 bases from J, the gap between germline ends came to 21 bases. This CDR3 region has 16 residues. The full variable domain, in which reference TRBV7-3 and TRBJ1-1 provide the parts outside the CDR3, is GAGVSQTPSNKVTEKGKYVELRCDPISGHTALYWYRQSLGQGPEFLIYFQGTGAADDSGLPNDRFFAVRPEGSVSTLKIQRTERGDSAVYLCASSKSDLRVGTEAFFGQGTRLTVV.

Note on this clone: Distinct nucleotide sequences in the sample also encode this CDR3. J is TRBJ2-2 and V is TRBV3-1 (or the pseudogene TRBV3-2); D call uncertain. Trimming took 4 bases from V and 5 from J, leaving 2 bases between them. CDR1 LGHDT and CDR2 YNNKEL come from the germline V gene (reference sequence). The CDR3 totals 11 residues. The CDR3: CASSRTGELFF. The CDR3 nucleotides read TGTGCCAGCAGCCGGACCGGGGAGCTGTTTTTT.

V usage is TRBV5-1 and J usage is TRBJ2-5; D unresolved. Germline CDR1 reads SGHRS; CDR2 reads YFSETQ. Deletions cut 1 base from V and 2 bases from J, with 6 bases between. This CDR3 has 13 amino acids. This chain's CDR3 is CASSLRHQETQYF. CDR3 nucleotides: TGCGCCAGCAGCTTGAGACATCAAGAGACCCAGTACTTC.

The gene calls are TRBV5-6 and TRBJ2-3, with D possibly being TRBD1 or TRBD2 (5 bases each). The length of the CDR3 is 15 residues. The ends were cut back, 4 bases at V and 1 base at J, with 13 bases in the middle. Germline CDR1 is SGHDT and CDR2 is YYEEEE. As DNA, the CDR3 is TGTGCCAGCAGCCCGGGACCCACGGGCACAGATACGCAGTATTTT. It codes for CASSPGPTGTDTQYF.